This T cell receptor (beta chain) is drawn from a study of cytomegalovirus exposure and HLA in healthy donors. PCR used 60 Vbeta primers and 13 Jbeta primers. Libraries were prepared by immunoSEQ multiplex PCR; TCRdb keeps only in-frame clonotypes and omits some of them. This sample has some 150,000 clones, with more than 65% found just once. V was pared by 5 bases and J by 0 bases, with 24 bases between. CDR3 length equals 19 residues. The germline V gene has CDR1 SGHVS and CDR2 FNYEAQ. The TCR comes from a woman in her forties or fifties in good health and CMV-seronegative. The rearrangement links TRBV7-6 to TRBJ2-3, with a weak D call TRBD1 (6 bases). Sequencing was done on a sample of PBMCs. This CDR3 is CASSPVRTALTPSTDTQYF. The CDR3 DNA is TGTGCCAGCAGCCCCGTCCGGACAGCTCTAACTCCTAGCACAGATACGCAGTATTTT.